The present T cell receptor beta chain was sequenced within a study of blood T cell repertoires in COVID-19. Looking at the study overall: The United States, Italy and Spain supplied acute and convalescent COVID-19 samples.

Trimming stripped 3 bases from V and 8 bases from J, with 7 bases between. This CDR3 is 11 amino acids long. In germline, CDR1 is MDHEN, CDR2 SYDVKM. Assay used: immunoSEQ multiplex PCR; TCRdb lists only in-frame clones, some missing. The sample has roughly 110,000 clones, around 80% seen once; the top ten hold more than 5.5%. The J gene is TRBJ1-2, the V gene TRBV28, with D uncertain. The sequence derives from an older man with COVID-19, enrolled during active disease. Sequencing used peripheral blood. CDR3 amino acids: CASSFGGGYTF. The CDR3 DNA follows: TGTGCCAGCAGTTTCGGCGGAGGCTACACCTTC.